The present T cell receptor beta chain was sequenced within a study of blood T cell repertoires in COVID-19. In the study overall: PBMCs, B-cell-depleted T cells, or T cells were the source of the cDNA or gDNA that made up the material.

Germline values: CDR1 MGHRA, CDR2 YSYEKL. This CDR3 comprises 16 residues. V was clipped by 3 bases and J by 3 bases; unmatched bases: 4. In the original analysis: Quantification of nucleated cells was approximated via reference gene primer amplification. Measured with immunoSEQ multiplex PCR; TCRdb has only the in-frame clones, and not every one. V and J calls and clone size follow that table, whereas D and trimming were derived from the DNA. This sample carries around 140,000 clones, about 72% of them seen once, and the ten largest clones take less than 2.5%. The chain employs TRBV4-1 and TRBJ2-4; 11 bases align to TRBD1. The clonotype originates from a woman in her 70s with acute or convalescent COVID-19. Sequencing used peripheral blood. The CDR3 reads CASSQPGTGGKNIQYF. In DNA, the CDR3 is TGCGCCAGCAGCCAGCCCGGGACAGGGGGCAAAAACATTCAGTACTTC.